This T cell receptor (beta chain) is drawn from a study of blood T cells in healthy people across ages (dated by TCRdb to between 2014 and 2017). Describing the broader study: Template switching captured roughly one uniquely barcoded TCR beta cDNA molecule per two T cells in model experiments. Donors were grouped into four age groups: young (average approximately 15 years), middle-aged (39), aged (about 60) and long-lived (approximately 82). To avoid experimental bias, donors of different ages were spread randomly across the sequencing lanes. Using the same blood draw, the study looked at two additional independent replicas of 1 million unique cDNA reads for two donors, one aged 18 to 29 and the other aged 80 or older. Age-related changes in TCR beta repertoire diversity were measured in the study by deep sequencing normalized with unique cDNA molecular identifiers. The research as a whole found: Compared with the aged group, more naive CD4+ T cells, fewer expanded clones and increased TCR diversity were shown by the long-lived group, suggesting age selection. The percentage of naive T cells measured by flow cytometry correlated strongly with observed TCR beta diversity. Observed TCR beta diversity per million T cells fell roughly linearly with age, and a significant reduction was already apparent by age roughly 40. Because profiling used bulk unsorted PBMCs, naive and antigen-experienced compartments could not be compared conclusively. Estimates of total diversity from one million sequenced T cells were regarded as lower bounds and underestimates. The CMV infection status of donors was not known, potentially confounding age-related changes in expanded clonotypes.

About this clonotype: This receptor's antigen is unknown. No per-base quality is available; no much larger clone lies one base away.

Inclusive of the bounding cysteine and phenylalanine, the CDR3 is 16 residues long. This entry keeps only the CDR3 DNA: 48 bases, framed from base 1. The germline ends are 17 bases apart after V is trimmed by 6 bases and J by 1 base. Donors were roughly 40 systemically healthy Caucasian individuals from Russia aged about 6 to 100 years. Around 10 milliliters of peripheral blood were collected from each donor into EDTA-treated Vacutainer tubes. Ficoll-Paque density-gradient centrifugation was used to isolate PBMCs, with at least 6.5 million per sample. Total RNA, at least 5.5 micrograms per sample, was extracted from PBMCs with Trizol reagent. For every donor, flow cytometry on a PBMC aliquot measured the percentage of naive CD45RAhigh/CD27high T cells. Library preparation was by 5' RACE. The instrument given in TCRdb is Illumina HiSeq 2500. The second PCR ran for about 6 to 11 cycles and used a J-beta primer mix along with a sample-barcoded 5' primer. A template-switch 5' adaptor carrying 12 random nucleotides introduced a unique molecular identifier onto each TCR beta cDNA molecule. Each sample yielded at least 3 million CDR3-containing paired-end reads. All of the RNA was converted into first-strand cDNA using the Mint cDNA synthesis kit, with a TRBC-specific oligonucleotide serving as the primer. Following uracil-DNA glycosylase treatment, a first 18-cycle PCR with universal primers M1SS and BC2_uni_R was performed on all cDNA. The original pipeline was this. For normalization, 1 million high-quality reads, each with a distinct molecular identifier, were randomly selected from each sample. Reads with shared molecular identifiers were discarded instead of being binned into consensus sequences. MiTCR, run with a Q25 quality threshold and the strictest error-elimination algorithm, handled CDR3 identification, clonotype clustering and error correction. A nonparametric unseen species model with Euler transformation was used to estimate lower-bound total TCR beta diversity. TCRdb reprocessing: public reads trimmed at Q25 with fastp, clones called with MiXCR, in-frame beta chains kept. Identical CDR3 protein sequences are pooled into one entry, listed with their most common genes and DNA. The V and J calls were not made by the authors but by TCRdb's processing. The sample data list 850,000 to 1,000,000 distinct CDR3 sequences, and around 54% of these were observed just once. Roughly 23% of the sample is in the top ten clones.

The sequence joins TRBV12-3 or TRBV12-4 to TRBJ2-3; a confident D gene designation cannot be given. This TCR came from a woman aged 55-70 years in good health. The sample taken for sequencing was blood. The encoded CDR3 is CASSPRERGRTDTQYF. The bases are TGTGCCAGCAGCCCCCGCGAGCGAGGCCGCACAGATACGCAGTATTTT.